This TCR beta chain is from a study of blood T cell repertoires in COVID-19. The overall study: The United States, Italy and Spain provided the acute and convalescent COVID-19 samples.

Here immunoSEQ multiplex PCR was the method, and the copy in TCRdb shows in-frame clones only, minus some. This sample yields hundreds of thousands of clones, of which roughly nine tenths are seen a single time; around 6% belongs to the top ten. The origin of this receptor is a man between 60 and 75 years old who had recovered from COVID-19. The specimen sequenced was peripheral blood.

The CDR3, as DNA: TGTGCCAGCAGCTTCCAAGGACAGGGGGTCTACGAGCAGTACTTC. Protein product: CASSFQGQGVYEQYF. The rearrangement links TRBV7-9 to TRBJ2-7; 10 nucleotides agree with TRBD1. The germline V gene encodes CDR1 SEHNR and CDR2 FQNEAQ (reference sequence). Trimming at V came to 3 bases and at J to 3 bases, leaving 5 bases not matched to a gene. The CDR3 is 15 amino acids.